The 18 T cell receptor beta chains presented below share a single source sample, sequenced in a study of neurological immune-mediated disorders. Each CDR3 protein gets one entry after TCRdb re-called the 5' RACE reads with MiXCR. The table lists about 74,000 distinct CDR3 sequences, 5.2% of them singletons. Sequenced: PBMCs. The source is a man younger than 35 with multiple sclerosis.

This clonotype was seen repeatedly, ten times or more. V is TRBV27 and J is TRBJ2-7; 10 nucleotides align to TRBD1. This CDR3 is 14 amino acids long. Germline CDR1 and CDR2: MNHEY and SMNVEV (reference sequence). Trimming took 2 bases from V and 4 from J; bases not matched to a gene: 2. The CDR3 is CASSLKGQGYEQYF. The CDR3 nucleotides read TGTGCCAGCAGTTTAAAGGGACAGGGGTACGAGCAGTACTTC.

This clonotype was counted between two and nine times. This may come from a read error, since a much larger clone is one base off. The chain links TRBV5-1 to TRBJ1-3; possibly TRBD1 for D (6 bases). Germline CDR1 SGHRS, CDR2 YFSETQ. The CDR3 length is 14 residues. Written as DNA, the CDR3 is TGCGCCAGCAGCTTGTGGGGGCCTGGAAAAACCATATATTTT. Translation gives CASSLWGPGKTIYF.

This clonotype was detected ten times or more. The rearrangement joins TRBV28 to TRBJ2-7; a possible D gene is TRBD2 (5 bases). The ends were cut back, 5 bases at V and 9 bases at J, with 14 bases in the middle. This CDR3 is built from 12 residues. Germline lookup yields CDR1 MDHEN and CDR2 SYDVKM. CDR3 in DNA: TGTGCCAGCAGTGTCCTCGGGGATGTGCAGTACTTC. It yields the protein CASSVLGDVQYF. The whole variable domain, filled in from reference TRBV28 and TRBJ2-7, reads DVKVTQSSRYLVKRTGEKVFLECVQDMDHENMFWYRQDPGLGLRLIYFSYDVKMKEKGDIPEGYSVSREKKERFSLILESASTNQTSMYLCASSVLGDVQYFGPGTRLTVT.

This clonotype was seen many times. The V and J genes are TRBV3-1 and TRBJ2-1, with 7 bases that match TRBD2. Germline CDR1 is LGHDT and CDR2 is YNNKEL (reference sequence). This CDR3 has 15 amino acids. The V segment lost 0 bases and the J segment 5 bases; nucleotides outside the gene matches: 4. The CDR3 region has the DNA TGTGCCAGCAGCCAAGATGTGCTAGCGGACAATGAGCAGTTCTTC. This codes for CASSQDVLADNEQFF.

This clonotype was found many times. V usage is TRBV20-1 and J usage is TRBJ2-7; 8 bases are a match to TRBD2. Germline lookup yields CDR1 DFQATT and CDR2 SNEGSKA (reference sequence). Trimming cost V 6 bases and J 4 bases; bases outside gene matches: 8. This CDR3 contains 13 residues. The CDR3 spells CSAEARGGYEQYF. The CDR3 coding sequence is TGCAGTGCAGAGGCCCGGGGGGGATACGAGCAGTACTTC.

This clonotype was counted ten times or more. The gene calls are TRBV20-1 and TRBJ2-7, with 11 bases fitting TRBD2. Trimming took 3 bases from V and 4 from J; bases not matched to a gene: 2. Germline V gives CDR1 DFQATT, CDR2 SNEGSKA (reference sequence). There are 13 residues in the CDR3. This CDR3 reads CSARGLAEYEQYF. The CDR3 DNA reads as TGCAGTGCTAGGGGACTAGCGGAGTACGAGCAGTACTTC.

V and J are TRBV27 and TRBJ2-1; D possibly corresponds to TRBD2 (5 bases). Germline V gene lookup returns CDR1 MNHEY and CDR2 SMNVEV (reference sequence). The length of the CDR3 is 14 residues. Deletions cut 4 bases from V and 9 bases from J, with 16 bases between. The DNA of the CDR3 is TGTGCCAGCAGTTACGACCCGTCTGCGGGTGAGCAGTTCTTC. Encoded protein: CASSYDPSAGEQFF.

This clonotype was recorded many times. V usage is TRBV12-3 or TRBV12-4 and J usage is TRBJ2-7; either TRBD1 or TRBD2 may fit D (5 bases each). This CDR3 contains 13 residues. V lost 4 bases and J 0 bases, leaving 7 bases between the germline ends. The CDR3 sequence is CASSWGFSYEQYF. The CDR3 nucleotides are TGTGCCAGCAGTTGGGGGTTCTCCTACGAGCAGTACTTC.

This clonotype showed up many times. Germline is not matched at one junction end, which may reflect a read error. The chain employs TRBV3-1 and TRBJ1-3, with D possibly being TRBD1 (6 bases). Germline CDR1 and CDR2: LGHDT and YNNKEL (reference sequence). This CDR3 contains 14 residues. The CDR3 here is CASSRAGAGKTIYF. The CDR3 DNA is TGTGCCAGCAGCCGGGCAGGGGCTGGAAAAACCATATATTTT.

This clonotype turned up a few times. The CDR3 DNA follows: TGCGCCAGCAGCCCATCCCCGGGACTAGCGGGTAGCTCCTACAATGAGCAGTTCTTC. Protein: CASSPSPGLAGSSYNEQFF. J is TRBJ2-1 and V is TRBV4-3; 12 positions agree with TRBD2. CDR3 size: 19 residues. Unmatched junction bases numbered 10, after V lost 4 bases and J lost 0 bases. Germline V gene data show CDR1 as LGHNA and CDR2 as YSLEER.

In this sample, this clonotype turned up a few times. At one end the junction does not follow the germline gene, possibly because of a read error. The J gene is TRBJ1-5, the V gene TRBV6-6; D uncertain. CDR1 is MNHNY, CDR2 SVGAGI, per germline (reference sequence). CDR3 length: 15 residues. The CDR3 DNA reads as TGTGCCAGCAGTTCCCAGCGGGCGGTAGATCAGCCCCAGAATTTT. Protein product: CASSSQRAVDQPQNF.

This clonotype showed up many times. The V call is TRBV5-1, the J call TRBJ1-2; possible D gene TRBD1, 5 bases. This CDR3 has 15 residues. The germline gives CDR1 SGHRS, CDR2 YFSETQ. V shed 0 bases and J shed 8 bases, with 17 bases lying between them. The CDR3 loop is CASSLAGGTGRGYTF. The CDR3 DNA reads TGCGCCAGCAGCTTGGCCGGGGGGACGGGAAGAGGCTACACCTTC.

The sample holds many counts of this clonotype. CDR3 DNA: TGTGCCAGCAGCTTACGTTCGATTAGCGATGAGCAGTTCTTC. This sequence encodes CASSLRSISDEQFF. This chain uses TRBV7-2 with TRBJ2-1; a weak D match, TRBD2 (5 bases). Germline values: CDR1 SGHTA, CDR2 FQGNSA. The ends were cut back, 2 bases at V and 8 bases at J, with 13 bases in the middle. The CDR3 covers 14 residues.

Concerning this clonotype itself: A much more abundant neighbour one base away suggests this may be a read error. This chain connects TRBV2 to TRBJ1-1; D is unclear. CDR3 length: 11 amino acids. Trimming left V 10 bases short and J 2 bases short, with 8 bases between. The germline gives CDR1 SNHLY, CDR2 FYNNEI. The CDR3 reads CANILNTEAFF. The CDR3 DNA reads as TGTGCCAACATTCTAAACACTGAAGCTTTCTTT.

This clonotype was detected many times. The CDR3 sequence is CASSSPRRSPLHF. CDR3 bases: TGTGCCAGCAGTTCCCCCCGGCGGTCACCCCTCCACTTT. The J gene is TRBJ1-6, the V gene TRBV27; D gene unclear. The CDR3 sequence is 13 residues long. The germline CDR1 and CDR2 sequences are MNHEY and SMNVEV (reference sequence). The V end was cut by 4 bases, the J end by 10 bases, with 11 bases between.

The table lists this clonotype with many counts. CDR3 nucleotides: TGTGCCAGCAGCCTTGGGGGCTATGGCTACACCTTC. Translation: CASSLGGYGYTF. The J gene is TRBJ1-2, the V gene TRBV7-9, with D possibly matching TRBD1 (5 bases). The CDR3 sequence is 12 residues long. The germline V gene has CDR1 SEHNR and CDR2 FQNEAQ (reference sequence). Deletions cut 5 bases from V and 4 bases from J, with 8 bases between.

This clonotype appeared a few times. A junction boundary mismatches the germline segment, possibly from a read error. V and J are TRBV5-1 and TRBJ1-5; unclear D gene. This CDR3 is 14 amino acids long. Germline V gives CDR1 SGHRS, CDR2 YFSETQ. As DNA, the CDR3 is TGCGCCAGCAGCTTGGATCCAGGCAATCAGCCCCAGAATTTT. It yields the protein CASSLDPGNQPQNF.

This clonotype was picked up many times. Written as DNA, the CDR3 is TGTGCCAGCAGCCGGCCTAGGCACGAGCAGTACTTC. It is translated as CASSRPRHEQYF. The V and J genes are TRBV5-6 and TRBJ2-7; D gene uncertain. Germline V lookup: CDR1 SGHDT, CDR2 YYEEEE. This CDR3 is 12 amino acids long. With 4 bases removed from V and 5 bases from J, the gap between germline ends came to 10 bases.